This T cell receptor beta chain emerged from a study of shared T cell receptors in the human thymus. V lost 0 bases, J lost 2 bases, and 3 bases stayed unmatched. The CDR3 runs 16 residues. Germline values: CDR1 SGHRS, CDR2 YFSETQ. Measured with immunoSEQ multiplex PCR; TCRdb has only the in-frame clones, and not every one. The sample has roughly 700,000 clones, approximately 88% seen once. Another study also made use of these data, one on human thymus T cells. As that study records: The sample donors, healthy Finnish infants, were having corrective surgery for congenital heart defects. Corrective cardiac operations yielded the resected thymus tissue. Both thymic and peripheral blood repertoires showed apparently biased V and J usage.

This sequence was found in a boy in the first two years of life with a congenital heart defect. The chain carries TRBV5-1 and TRBJ2-2, with 8 nucleotides matching TRBD1. Sequencing was performed on thymocytes. The CDR3 sequence is CASSLVGQGNTGELFF. In nucleotides, the CDR3 is TGCGCCAGCAGCTTGGTAGGACAGGGTAACACCGGGGAGCTGTTTTTT.